This TCR beta chain was retrieved from a study of shared clonotypes between healthy human individuals. Here immunoSEQ multiplex PCR was the method, and the copy in TCRdb shows in-frame clones only, minus some. This table holds under 1,100,000 clones, around four fifths found once. As for this clone: This sample also contains other DNA sequences that code for the same CDR3.

In germline, CDR1 is SNHLY, CDR2 FYNNEI. The CDR3 length is 12 residues. Trimming removed 4 bases from V and 6 bases from J, with 7 bases in between. The chain employs TRBV2 and TRBJ2-1; D not certain. The sequence was obtained from a man younger than 35 in good health. Sequences were obtained from memory CD4+ T cells sorted from blood. Subset denoted: CD45RA-negative fraction. The CDR3 nucleotides read TGTGCCAGCAGTGGACTCGCCAATGAGCAGTTCTTC. Translated, it gives CASSGLANEQFF.